The clone carrying this T cell receptor beta chain was counted a few times. Its antigen is unknown. This sample is drawn from a study of T cells in Graves' hyperthyroidism and ophthalmopathy. On the study more broadly: Any treatment followed the collection of peripheral blood at initial diagnosis.

V lost 1 base and J 8 bases, leaving 20 bases between the germline ends. The CDR3 runs 17 residues. Germline lookup yields CDR1 MGHRA and CDR2 YSYEKL. What was amplified from RNA transcripts were TCR beta CDR3 regions. Using the HTBI primer set, a first-round RT-PCR was run on the TCR CDR3. TCRdb re-derived calls from the multiplex PCR reads in MiXCR, one entry per CDR3 protein. The sample lists roughly 380,000 distinct CDR3 sequences, roughly 13% occurring once. Diagnostic decisions used clinical symptoms, serum thyroxine and TRAb, thyroid ultrasound and orbital computed tomography. Study findings and constraints: A 13 V-J signature model discriminated ophthalmopathy versus stable hyperthyroidism.

The chain joins TRBV4-1 to TRBJ1-4; possibly TRBD1 for D (5 bases). The material sequenced was blood. The TCR originated in a woman younger than 35 with Graves' hyperthyroidism. The CDR3 nucleotides read TGCGCCAGCAGCCAAGTCGCGTTCGGGACCCTGGGAGAAAAACTGTTTTTT. Its protein product is CASSQVAFGTLGEKLFF.